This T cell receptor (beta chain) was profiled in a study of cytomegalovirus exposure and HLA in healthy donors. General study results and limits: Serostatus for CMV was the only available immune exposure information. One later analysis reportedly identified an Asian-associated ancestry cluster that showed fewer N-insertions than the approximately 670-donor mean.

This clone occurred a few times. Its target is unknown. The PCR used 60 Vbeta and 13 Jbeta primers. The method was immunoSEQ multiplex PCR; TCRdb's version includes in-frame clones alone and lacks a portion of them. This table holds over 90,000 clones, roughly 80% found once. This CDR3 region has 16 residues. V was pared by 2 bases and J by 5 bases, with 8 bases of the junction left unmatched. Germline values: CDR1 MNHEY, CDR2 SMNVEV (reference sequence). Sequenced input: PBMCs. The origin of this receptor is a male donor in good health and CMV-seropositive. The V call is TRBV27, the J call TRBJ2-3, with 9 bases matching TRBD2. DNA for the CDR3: TGTGCCAGCAGTTTAGGGTTAGCGGGAGTGGTAGATACGCAGTATTTT. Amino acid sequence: CASSLGLAGVVDTQYF.